This T cell receptor beta chain emerged from a study of metastatic and nonmetastatic thyroid tumors (dated by TCRdb to about 2020). In terms of the full investigation: Repertoires from peripheral blood and from tumor or nodule tissue samples of malignant and benign thyroid patients were compared. The investigation overall reported the following: TCR beta diversity was reported as significantly higher in malignant tumors than in benign nodules, in both blood and tumor samples.

CDR3 length: 16 amino acids, cysteine to phenylalanine. Of the read, only the CDR3 DNA is kept; its 48 bases are in frame from base 1. Trimmed from V: 3 bases; trimmed from J: 8 bases; junction bases lacking a gene match: 15. Based on the germline V gene, the CDR1 and CDR2 sequences are MGHRA and YSYEKL. This clone was seen ten or more times. Its antigen remains unidentified. Base qualities are not at hand, and no much larger clone is one base apart. Receptor libraries were prepared by PCR. Sequenced using an Illumina HiSeq 4000. High-throughput sequencing was used to profile the TCR beta-chain CDR3 region of every patient. The paper's data handling went like this. A classifier to discriminate distant-metastatic papillary thyroid cancer patients was built from CDR3 differences across clinicopathological groups. The Shannon index was used to measure repertoire diversity, and the Morisita-Horn index was used to measure how similar tumor and blood repertoires were. TCRdb applied fastp at Q25 and MiXCR to the public reads, then kept only in-frame beta chains. TCRdb, not the authors, supplied the V and J calls. The sample yields about 90,000 clones; around 7.8% were counted once. Roughly 10% of the sample is in the top ten clones.

No treatment had been received by any patient before thyroid surgery. Patient clinical samples collected from about 2012 to 2019 were retrospectively analysed using T-cell receptor beta sequencing. This receptor was taken from a female donor with papillary thyroid cancer or a benign thyroid nodule (not recorded which). Some clones in this sample may be carry-over from other donors' samples. What was sequenced was blood. The sequence links TRBV4-1 to TRBJ2-7, with TRBD1 matching 8 junction bases. The sequenced DNA is TGCGCCAGCAGCCACCCCTACCGGGACAGGTCCTTGAAGCAGTACTTC. Its protein reads: CASSHPYRDRSLKQYF.